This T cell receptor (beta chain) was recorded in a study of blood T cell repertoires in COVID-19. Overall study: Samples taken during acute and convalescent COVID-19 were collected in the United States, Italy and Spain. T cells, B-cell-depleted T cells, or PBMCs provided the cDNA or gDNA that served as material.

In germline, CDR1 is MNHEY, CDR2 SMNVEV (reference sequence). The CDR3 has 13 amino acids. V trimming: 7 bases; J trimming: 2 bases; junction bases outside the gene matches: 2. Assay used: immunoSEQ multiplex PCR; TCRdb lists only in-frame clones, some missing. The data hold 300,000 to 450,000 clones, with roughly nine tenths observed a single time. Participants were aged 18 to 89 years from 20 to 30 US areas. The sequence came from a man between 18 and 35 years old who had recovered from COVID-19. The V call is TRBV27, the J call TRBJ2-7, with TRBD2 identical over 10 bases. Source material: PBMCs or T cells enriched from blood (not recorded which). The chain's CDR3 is CASTSGGAYEQYF. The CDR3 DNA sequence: TGTGCCAGCACGAGCGGGGGGGCCTACGAGCAGTACTTC.